This paragraph covers one T cell receptor beta chain sequence. What it recognizes is unknown. All the patients suffered relapse after autologous stem cell transplantation, and brentuximab vedotin exposure differed. Repertoires were generated with immunoSEQ multiplex PCR, while TCRdb's copy carries only in-frame clones and drops some. This table holds 40,000 or so clones, around 80% found once. Germline V gene lookup returns CDR1 SEHNR and CDR2 FQNEAQ (reference sequence). The CDR3 extends over 14 amino acids. V lost 1 base and J lost 5; bases outside the gene matches: 4. The data were obtained in a study of PD-1 blockade in classical Hodgkin lymphoma. The overall study: Patients were treated with nivolumab at 3 mg/kg, and this was given intravenously every 2 weeks. Study-level results: Diminished baseline TCR diversity has been reported in newly diagnosed patients relative to healthy donors. It was CD4+ TCR diversity, not CD8+, that rose significantly by C4D1. For complete responders, baseline diversity was comparable to that of newly diagnosed patients.

The genes are TRBV7-9 and TRBJ1-2; 7 nucleotides match TRBD1. Sample: peripheral blood mononuclear cells (PBMCs), taken at baseline. The receptor was isolated from a human donor with classical Hodgkin lymphoma. The CDR3 here is CASSLEAGQYGYTF. CDR3 DNA sequence: TGTGCCAGCAGCTTAGAGGCGGGACAGTATGGCTACACCTTC.